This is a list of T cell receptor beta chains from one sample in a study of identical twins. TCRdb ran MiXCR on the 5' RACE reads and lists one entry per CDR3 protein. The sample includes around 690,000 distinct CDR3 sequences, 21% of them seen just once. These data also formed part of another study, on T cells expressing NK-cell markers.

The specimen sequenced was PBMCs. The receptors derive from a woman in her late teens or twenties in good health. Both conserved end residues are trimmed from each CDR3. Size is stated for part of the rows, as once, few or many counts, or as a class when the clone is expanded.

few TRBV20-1 SALRQGGQPQH
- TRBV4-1 ASSHGGGTDTQY
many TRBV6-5 ASSYGTSWETQY
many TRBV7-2 ASSLGRQTYEQY
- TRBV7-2 ASSFELAGTGGTQY
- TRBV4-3 ASSQERDFSSYEQY
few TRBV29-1 SVEATFTSTDTQY
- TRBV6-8 ASSYRNPETQY
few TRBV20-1 SARSGGASYEQY
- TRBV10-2 ASSGAGGWLGGELF
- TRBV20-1 SARDGTTDTQY
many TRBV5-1 ASKGQGSSYEQY
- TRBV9 ASSVVGGELF
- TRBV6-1 ASSDVAGAYYEQY
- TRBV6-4 ASSDQGSTEAF
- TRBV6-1 ASTGTGHNTGELF
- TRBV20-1 SANWAGGAYNEQF
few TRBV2 ASSDNRGFEQY
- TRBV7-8 ASSLAGTGAQPQH
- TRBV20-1 SASRGFHNEQF
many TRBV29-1 SVEGTGYYT
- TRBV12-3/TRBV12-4 ASSFRDRGTDTQY
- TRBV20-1 SARQENTEAF
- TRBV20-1 SALQGLRGQPQH
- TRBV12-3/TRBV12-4 ASSLERGPGDTQY
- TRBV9 ASRIDISTGELF
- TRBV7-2 ASSFSASGRGEQF
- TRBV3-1 ASSLQPNEQF
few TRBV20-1 SASIAGGAEQY
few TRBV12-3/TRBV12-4 ASSPAVGPTNTGELF
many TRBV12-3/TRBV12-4 ASSQRVRGKANYGYT
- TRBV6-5 ASSYSSSGSYNEQF
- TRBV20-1 SARGLRDSNQPQH
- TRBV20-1 SAGIQGANTGELF
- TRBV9 ASSVEGSGTIYNEQF
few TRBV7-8 ASSFAGREQF
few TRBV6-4 ASSQGTTGELF
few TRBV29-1 SVGRGGENEQF
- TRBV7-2 ASSLTVSGNTIY
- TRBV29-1 SVVWGDSNQPQH
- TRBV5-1 ASRLDNEQF
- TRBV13 ASSTRGWRSYNEQF
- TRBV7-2 ASSLRTGADYEQY
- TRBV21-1 ASSNPRDRFHEQY
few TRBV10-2 ASSETVLGYT
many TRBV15 ATSSRGAEGYT
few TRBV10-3 AISSRDREDEQY
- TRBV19 ASSPRVANQPQH
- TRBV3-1 ASSPSPGQGKPRDTQY
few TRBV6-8 ASSYRRGSGSYEQY
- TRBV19 ASSWPAGSYNEQF
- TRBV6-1 ASSPYRDGEKLF